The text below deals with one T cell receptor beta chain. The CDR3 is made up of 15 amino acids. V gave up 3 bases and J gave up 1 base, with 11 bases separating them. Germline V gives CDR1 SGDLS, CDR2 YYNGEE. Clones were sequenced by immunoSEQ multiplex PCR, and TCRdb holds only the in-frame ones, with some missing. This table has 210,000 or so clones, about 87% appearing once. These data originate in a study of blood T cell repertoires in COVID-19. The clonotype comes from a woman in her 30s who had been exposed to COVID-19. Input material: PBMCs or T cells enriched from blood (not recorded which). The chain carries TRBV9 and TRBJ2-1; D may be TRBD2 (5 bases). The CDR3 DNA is TGTGCCAGCAGCGGAGGACTGGGATCCTACAATGAGCAGTTCTTC. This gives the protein CASSGGLGSYNEQFF. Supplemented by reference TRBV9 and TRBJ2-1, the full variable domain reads DSGVTQTPKHLITATGQRVTLRCSPRSGDLSVYWYQQSLDQGLQFLIQYYNGEERAKGNILERFSAQQFPDLHSELNLSSLELGDSALYFCASSGGLGSYNEQFFGPGTRLTVL.